This passage covers 15 T cell receptor beta chains from one sample sequenced in a study of blood T cell repertoires in COVID-19. The data were produced by immunoSEQ multiplex PCR, yet TCRdb's version contains in-frame clones alone and is incomplete. The repertoire holds 95,000 to 100,000 clones, roughly 86% seen once, with roughly 11% in the top ten. Sequencing was done on a sample of peripheral blood. The receptor source for this set is a woman aged 30 to 39 with acute or convalescent COVID-19.

The chain carries TRBV19 and TRBJ2-7; TRBD1 matches at 8 bases. In germline, CDR1 is LNHDA, CDR2 SQIVND (reference sequence). V dropped 5 bases and J dropped 7; count of bases not matched to a gene: 10. There are 14 residues in the CDR3. In DNA, the CDR3 is TGTGCCAGTAGTGCCACCGGACAGGGATTAGAGCAGTACTTC. Translating gives CASSATGQGLEQYF.

The chain combines TRBV6-1 with TRBJ1-1, with 7 bases lining up with TRBD1. CDR1 MNHNS and CDR2 SASEGT come from the germline V gene. The CDR3 is 19 amino acids. V lost 4 bases to trimming and J lost 0 bases; unmatched junction nucleotides: 17. For the CDR3, the DNA is TGTGCCAGCAGTGTACCAACCGGGACAGCAAGGCCCATGAACACTGAAGCTTTCTTT. This encodes CASSVPTGTARPMNTEAFF.

J is TRBJ1-2 and V is TRBV28; TRBD1 agrees at 9 bases. J lost 4 bases, V lost 6 bases, and 6 bases had no gene match. The V gene's germline CDR1 is MDHEN and CDR2 SYDVKM. The CDR3 totals 14 residues. The CDR3: CASSPRDRAYGYTF. DNA of the CDR3: TGTGCCAGCAGCCCTCGGGACAGGGCCTATGGCTACACCTTC.

The V call is TRBV7-3, the J call TRBJ2-7, with a weak D call TRBD2 (6 bases). V lost 5 bases and J lost 4, with 18 bases in between. Germline V CDR1 and CDR2: SGHTA, FQGTGA. This CDR3 has 15 residues. The CDR3 bases are TGTGCCAGCAGCAGGCGGGGAGGAAGTCCTTACGAGCAGTACTTC. Protein product: CASSRRGGSPYEQYF.

V and J are TRBV9 and TRBJ1-1; D uncertain. The germline gives CDR1 SGDLS, CDR2 YYNGEE. The germline V and J ends were trimmed by 4 bases and 4 bases, with 17 bases remaining between them. The CDR3 covers 15 residues. The CDR3 spells CASSPQATSGTEAFF. DNA for the CDR3: TGTGCCAGCAGCCCCCAAGCGACTTCGGGCACTGAAGCTTTCTTT.

This sequence joins TRBV7-6 and TRBJ2-7, with 8 positions matching TRBD1. Trimming removed 1 base from V and 2 bases from J; junction bases left unmatched: 13. This CDR3 has 18 residues. The germline V gene encodes CDR1 SGHVS and CDR2 FNYEAQ. The CDR3 DNA is TGTGCCAGCAGCTTAGTTCGGTCAGGGGGCGCGAATACCTACGAGCAGTACTTC. Residues: CASSLVRSGGANTYEQYF.

The chain carries TRBV6-1 and TRBJ1-2, with D perhaps TRBD1 (5 bases). Germline values: CDR1 MNHNS, CDR2 SASEGT. Trimming pared 0 bases from V and 5 bases from J, leaving 13 bases between. CDR3 length equals 15 residues. DNA for the CDR3: TGTGCCAGCAGTGAAGCGATCGACAGAACGTATGGCTACACCTTC. It yields the protein CASSEAIDRTYGYTF.

The rearrangement uses TRBV19 and TRBJ2-1, with 9 bases that match TRBD2. The V segment lost 5 bases and the J segment 2 bases; nucleotides outside the gene matches: 4. The CDR3 contains 15 residues. The V gene's germline CDR1 is LNHDA and CDR2 SQIVND (reference sequence). As DNA, the CDR3 is TGTGCCAGTAGTGATAGCGGGGGTACCTACAATGAGCAGTTCTTC. Translating gives CASSDSGGTYNEQFF.

In nucleotides, the CDR3 is TGTGCCAGCAGTAACACCCTCCGGGGGGAAGATGGCTACACCTTC. This translates into CASSNTLRGEDGYTF. V and J are TRBV27 and TRBJ1-2; weak D call: TRBD1 (5 bases). The germline V gene has CDR1 MNHEY and CDR2 SMNVEV (reference sequence). The CDR3 length is 15 residues. Deletions cut 5 bases from V and 6 bases from J, with 19 bases between.

This chain joins TRBV7-8 and TRBJ1-4; D is perhaps TRBD1 (5 bases). The germline CDR1 and CDR2 sequences are SGHVS and FQNEAQ. V lost 5 bases and J 0 bases, leaving 10 bases between the germline ends. This CDR3 region has 15 residues. DNA for the CDR3: TGTGCCAGCAGCCCCAGGGCTGCAACTAATGAAAAACTGTTTTTT. Amino acid sequence: CASSPRAATNEKLFF.

This sequence joins TRBV13 and TRBJ1-3; 9 bases fit TRBD1. In germline, CDR1 is PRHDT, CDR2 FYEKMQ (reference sequence). The CDR3 contains 16 residues. V was clipped by 5 bases and J by 1 base; unmatched bases: 6. CDR3 sequence reads: CASSPQGQGSGNTIYF. The CDR3 region has the DNA TGTGCCAGCAGCCCGCAGGGACAGGGTTCTGGAAACACCATATATTTT.

The chain combines TRBV7-8 with TRBJ2-3; TRBD1 is a possible D gene (6 bases). The CDR3 is 13 amino acids. Per germline, CDR1 SGHVS and CDR2 FQNEAQ. V dropped 1 base and J dropped 5 bases, with 7 bases sitting between them. This chain's CDR3 is CASSLDREDTQYF. The CDR3 DNA sequence: TGTGCCAGCAGCTTAGACAGGGAAGATACGCAGTATTTT.

This clone was observed a handful of times. V is TRBV5-1 and J is TRBJ1-4, with unresolved D. Trimming pared 5 bases from V and 0 bases from J, leaving 11 bases between. CDR1 and CDR2 (germline): SGHRS, YFSETQ. The CDR3 length is 15 residues. CDR3: CASSKGTATNEKLFF. CDR3 DNA: TGCGCCAGCAGTAAAGGAACAGCAACTAATGAAAAACTGTTTTTT.

This clone was picked up one time. The chain recombines TRBV19 with TRBJ2-7; a possible D gene is TRBD1 (5 bases). The CDR3 is made up of 15 amino acids. CDR1 and CDR2 (germline): LNHDA, SQIVND (reference sequence). With 3 bases removed from V and 0 bases from J, the gap between germline ends came to 12 bases. CDR3 region: CASSMGPGGSYEQYF. For the CDR3, the DNA is TGTGCCAGTAGTATGGGGCCAGGCGGCTCCTACGAGCAGTACTTC.

This rearrangement joins TRBV28 to TRBJ2-7, with a weak D call TRBD2 (6 bases). Germline-derived CDR1 and CDR2 are MDHEN and SYDVKM. The V end lost 5 bases, the J end lost 3 bases, and 11 bases lay between the germline ends. CDR3 length: 13 amino acids. CDR3 DNA: TGTGCCAGCAGTCTGCGGGGACTCTACGAGCAGTACTTC. This sequence encodes CASSLRGLYEQYF.